This record concerns one TCR beta chain sequence. One junction end disagrees with the germline gene, perhaps due to a read error. When sampled, the donors appeared nominally healthy, though they likely had unrecorded immune exposures. The CDR3 consists of 13 residues. CDR1 and CDR2 from the germline V gene are ENHRY and SYGVKD. This sample stems from a study of cytomegalovirus exposure and HLA in healthy donors. Study overall: An early data release held about 85 million unique TCRs from HLA-typed donors.

Amplification used 60 Vbeta primers and 13 Jbeta primers. Profiling relied on immunoSEQ multiplex PCR, and the TCRdb table lists in-frame clones only, not all of them. The sample lists about 200,000 clones, about 81% occurring once. Material: PBMCs. The TCR originated in a woman in her fifties or sixties in good health and CMV-seropositive. V is TRBV10-3 and J is TRBJ2-6; D may be TRBD1 (5 bases). Here the CDR3 DNA reads TGTGCCATCATGGGCTCTGGGGCCAACGGCCTGACTTTC. It specifies CAIMGSGANGLTF.